This T cell receptor (beta chain) originates from a study of T cell responses to AZD1222 COVID-19 vaccine. Clones were sequenced by immunoSEQ multiplex PCR, and TCRdb holds only the in-frame ones, with some missing. The sample shows about 78,000 clones, about nine tenths of them seen only once. V dropped 1 base and J dropped 8 bases, with 14 bases sitting between them. The germline CDR1 and CDR2 sequences are GTSNPN and SVGIG (reference sequence). The CDR3 runs 13 residues. The TCR was taken from an adult who received the AZD1222 COVID-19 vaccine. The rearrangement joins TRBV30 to TRBJ1-1, with D possibly being TRBD1 (5 bases). The sequenced sample was peripheral blood, obtained 28 days after the second AZD1222 dose. The CDR3 is CAWSGVRAGEAFF. The CDR3 DNA follows: TGTGCCTGGAGTGGTGTAAGGGCAGGGGAAGCTTTCTTT. The entire variable domain, with the rest obtained from reference TRBV30 and TRBJ1-1, is as follows: SQTIHQWPATLVQPVGSPLSLECTVEGTSNPNLYWYRQAAGRGLQLLFYSVGIGQISSEVPQNLSASRPQDRQFILSSKKLLLSDSGFYLCAWSGVRAGEAFFGQGTRLTVV.